These 12 T cell receptor beta chains were all obtained from the same sample, sequenced in a study of beta chain features in type 1 diabetes. Reverse transcription of all isolated RNA meant that expressed TCRB transcripts were sequenced. Sequencing was performed with immunoSEQ multiplex PCR; in TCRdb, only in-frame clones are kept and a portion is missing. The sample gives under 950,000 clones, 15% to 20% of which show up once; 0.023% is in the top ten. Sequencing was performed on naive CD4+ T cells from blood. The receptors come from a young woman in good health.

This clone was seen only a few times. Other DNA sequences from this sample encode an identical CDR3 as well. The rearrangement links TRBV6-5 to TRBJ2-2; D gene uncertain. Germline V gives CDR1 MNHEY, CDR2 SVGAGI. CDR3 length: 12 residues. V shed 5 bases and J shed 1 base, with 2 bases lying between them. The CDR3 DNA sequence: TGTGCCAGCAGTCGGAACACCGGGGAGCTGTTTTTT. It yields the protein CASSRNTGELFF.

This clone was counted once. The CDR3 loop is CASSVHRAGVETQYF. CDR3 DNA sequence: TGTGCCAGCAGCGTACACCGAGCGGGAGTAGAGACGCAGTATTTT. This sequence joins TRBV9 and TRBJ2-3, with 8 bases aligning to TRBD2. The CDR3 has 15 amino acids. Germline V gene lookup returns CDR1 SGDLS and CDR2 YYNGEE. With V trimmed by 1 base and J by 9 bases, 10 bases remained unmatched. Full variable domain (remainder filled in from reference TRBV9 and TRBJ2-3): DSGVTQTPKHLITATGQRVTLRCSPRSGDLSVYWYQQSLDQGLQFLIQYYNGEERAKGNILERFSAQQFPDLHSELNLSSLELGDSALYFCASSVHRAGVETQYFGPGTRLTVL.

The J gene is TRBJ2-7, the V gene TRBV18; possibly TRBD1 or TRBD2 for D (5 bases each). This CDR3 region has 13 residues. Trimming shortened V by 2 bases and J by 5 bases, and 10 bases separated the two germline ends. Germline V gene sequence: CDR1 KGHSH, CDR2 LQKENI. The CDR3 nucleotides read TGTGCCAGCTCACCAGGGGGTATCGACGAGCAGTACTTC. It yields the protein CASSPGGIDEQYF.

V and J are TRBV11-2 and TRBJ2-5; D is uncertain. The CDR3 runs to 13 residues. Germline lookup yields CDR1 SGHAT and CDR2 FQNNGV. The V end was cut by 2 bases, the J end by 5 bases, with 9 bases between. The CDR3 bases are TGTGCCAGCAGCTTACGAGGTGGCGAGACCCAGTACTTC. Amino acids: CASSLRGGETQYF.

CDR3 DNA sequence: TGTGCCAGCAGCCTGGCCGGGACCATAGCTTTCTTT. Amino acids: CASSLAGTIAFF. The chain joins TRBV14 to TRBJ1-1; TRBD1 is a possible D gene (5 bases). Trimming cost V 4 bases and J 10 bases, with 13 bases left between them. Per the germline V gene, CDR1 is SGHDN and CDR2 is FVKESK. CDR3 size: 12 residues. Full variable domain (remainder filled in from reference TRBV14 and TRBJ1-1): EAGVTQFPSHSVIEKGQTVTLRCDPISGHDNLYWYRRVMGKEIKFLLHFVKESKQDESGMPNNRFLAERTGGTYSTLKVQPAELEDSGVYFCASSLAGTIAFFGQGTRLTVV.

The rearrangement links TRBV15 to TRBJ2-1; D gene uncertain. V shed 4 bases and J shed 11 bases, with 9 bases lying between them. This CDR3 has 11 residues. Germline loops: CDR1 LNHNV, CDR2 YYDKDF (reference sequence). The CDR3 loop is CATSMSEQQFF. The CDR3 coding sequence is TGTGCCACCAGCATGTCGGAACAGCAGTTCTTC.

This clone occurred once. The genes are TRBV7-2 and TRBJ2-5; D possibly matches TRBD1 or TRBD2 (5 bases each). The CDR3 has 15 amino acids. The V end was cut by 4 bases, the J end by 1 base, with 13 bases between. In germline, CDR1 is SGHTA, CDR2 FQGNSA. The CDR3 nucleotides read TGTGCCAGCAGCTCCCTCGGGGCCTCCCAAGAGACCCAGTACTTC. It specifies CASSSLGASQETQYF.

This clone was detected only a few times. The V and J genes are TRBV28 and TRBJ1-5; TRBD1 matches at 10 bases. V was pared by 8 bases and J by 1 base, with 17 bases of the junction left unmatched. Germline V CDR1 and CDR2: MDHEN, SYDVKM. The CDR3 is 19 residues long. CDR3 sequence: CASVHPLGWTGGSNQPQHF. CDR3 DNA sequence: TGTGCCAGCGTCCACCCGTTAGGGTGGACAGGGGGAAGCAATCAGCCCCAGCATTTT. Full variable domain (missing parts from reference TRBV28 and TRBJ1-5): DVKVTQSSRYLVKRTGEKVFLECVQDMDHENMFWYRQDPGLGLRLIYFSYDVKMKEKGDIPEGYSVSREKKERFSLILESASTNQTSMYLCASVHPLGWTGGSNQPQHFGDGTRLSIL.

This chain joins TRBV2 and TRBJ2-3, with D possibly being TRBD2 (5 bases). The CDR3 spans 15 residues. Germline CDR1 reads SNHLY; CDR2 reads FYNNEI. V was clipped by 4 bases and J by 0 bases, with 11 bases between them. This chain's CDR3 is CASSVEDSSTDTQYF. The CDR3 DNA sequence: TGTGCCAGCAGTGTGGAGGATTCTAGCACAGATACGCAGTATTTT.

The chain is built from TRBV25-1 and TRBJ2-1; 7 bases agree with TRBD1. The CDR3 length is 11 residues. CDR1 is MGHDK, CDR2 SYGVNS, per germline. V gave up 6 bases and J gave up 13 bases; unmatched junction bases: 6. CDR3 amino acids: CASRTGTAQFF. The DNA of the CDR3 is TGTGCCAGCAGGACCGGGACAGCACAGTTCTTC.

This chain connects TRBV6-4 to TRBJ2-3, with D possibly TRBD1 on 5 matching bases. Between the trimmed V and J ends, which lost 3 bases and 4 bases, there was a span of 14 bases. CDR1 and CDR2 from the germline V gene are MRHNA and SNTAGT. The CDR3 loop spans 15 amino acids. The DNA of the CDR3 is TGTGCCAGCAGTGAACAGGAGACGGGCGCAGATACGCAGTATTTT. Translating gives CASSEQETGADTQYF.

This clone appeared once. This chain uses TRBV5-8 with TRBJ1-4; maybe TRBD1 (6 bases). The germline V and J ends were trimmed by 2 bases and 8 bases, with 16 bases remaining between them. Germline CDR1 SGHTS, CDR2 YDEGEE. This CDR3 has 15 residues. In nucleotides, the CDR3 is TGTGCCAGCAGCTTACCGGGACACGGTGGGGAAAAACTGTTTTTT. As protein: CASSLPGHGGEKLFF.